These 23 T cell receptor beta chains came from one sample sequenced in a study of beta chain features in type 1 diabetes. Study findings and constraints: Significant though moderate, a shortening of TCRB CDR3s appeared in all four CD4+ subsets of Type 1 diabetes patients.

Expressed TCRB transcripts were sequenced because the isolated RNA had all been reverse transcribed beforehand. Clones were read by immunoSEQ multiplex PCR, and TCRdb kept only the in-frame ones, dropping some. The sample includes 120,000 or so clones, less than 20% of them seen just once. The antigens these receptors bind are not known. Specimen: central memory CD4+ T cells from blood. These TCRs come from a man aged 25 to 40 with type 1 diabetes.

There are a few counts of this clone. V and J are TRBV6-5 and TRBJ2-3; a weak D match, TRBD2 (5 bases). V dropped 4 bases and J dropped 0 bases, with 8 bases sitting between them. This CDR3 has 14 amino acids. Germline loops: CDR1 MNHEY, CDR2 SVGAGI. The CDR3 sequence: CASSSGLSTDTQYF. The CDR3 DNA is TGTGCCAGCAGTTCGGGGTTAAGCACAGATACGCAGTATTTT.

Many counts were recorded for this clone. The genes are TRBV28 and TRBJ1-2; 7 positions match TRBD1. V was pared by 7 bases and J by 6 bases, with 8 bases of the junction left unmatched. The CDR3 is 13 amino acids. The V gene's germline CDR1 is MDHEN and CDR2 SYDVKM. The CDR3 DNA reads as TGTGCCAGCACCACACAGGGGAGGGATGGCTACACCTTC. Translation gives CASTTQGRDGYTF.

V and J are TRBV30 and TRBJ2-1; D not resolved. Germline V gene data show CDR1 as GTSNPN and CDR2 as SVGIG (reference sequence). This CDR3 contains 13 residues. The V and J ends lost 0 bases and 4 bases respectively, with 7 bases between them. The CDR3 reads CAWSVPPYNEQFF. The CDR3 DNA is TGTGCCTGGAGTGTACCTCCTTACAATGAGCAGTTCTTC.

This clone was seen a handful of times. The chain is built from TRBV29-1 and TRBJ2-3, with D possibly being TRBD1 or TRBD2 (5 bases each). Trimming left V 6 bases short and J 2 bases short, with 12 bases between. The CDR3 spans 13 residues. Germline lookup yields CDR1 SQVTM and CDR2 ANQGSEA. In DNA, the CDR3 is TGCAGCGTGGGCCCGGGGACCACAGATACGCAGTATTTT. Protein sequence: CSVGPGTTDTQYF.

This clone has only a few counts. The J gene is TRBJ2-1, the V gene TRBV7-9, with D possibly TRBD1 on 6 matching bases. In germline, CDR1 is SEHNR, CDR2 FQNEAQ (reference sequence). V was pared by 8 bases and J by 6 bases, with 17 bases between. This CDR3 is 14 amino acids long. The CDR3 reads CASQETGNCNEQFF. Here the CDR3 DNA reads TGTGCCAGCCAAGAAACAGGGAACTGCAATGAGCAGTTCTTC.

This chain links TRBV11-2 with TRBJ1-2; D remains unclear. Per germline, CDR1 SGHAT and CDR2 FQNNGV. This CDR3 spans 17 amino acids. V was trimmed by 0 bases and J by 2 bases, leaving 16 bases between them. The CDR3 sequence is CASSLDQRVPVNYGYTF. For the CDR3, the DNA is TGTGCCAGCAGCTTAGATCAGAGGGTCCCAGTGAACTATGGCTACACCTTC.

The rearrangement links TRBV18 to TRBJ1-2; perhaps TRBD1 as D (6 bases). V was cut by 2 bases and J by 4 bases, with 11 bases left in between. The CDR3 consists of 14 residues. Germline-derived CDR1 and CDR2 are KGHSH and LQKENI. The DNA for the CDR3 is TGTGCCAGCTCACCAGGGGGCCTGATCTATGGCTACACCTTC. It yields the protein CASSPGGLIYGYTF.

The chain is built from TRBV18 and TRBJ2-1; no firm D call. Germline V gene lookup returns CDR1 KGHSH and CDR2 LQKENI. Between the trimmed V and J ends, which lost 6 bases and 5 bases, there was a span of 11 bases. The CDR3 runs 13 residues. CDR3 bases: TGTGCCAGCTCTACCGGTGGGGACAATGAGCAGTTCTTC. This codes for CASSTGGDNEQFF. Looking up the rest from reference TRBV18 and TRBJ2-1 gives the full variable domain: NAGVMQNPRHLVRRRGQEARLRCSPMKGHSHVYWYRQLPEEGLKFMVYLQKENIIDESGMPKERFSAEFPKEGPSILRIQQVVRGDSAAYFCASSTGGDNEQFFGPGTRLTVL.

This clone has a count of ten or more. The chain joins TRBV29-1 to TRBJ2-7; D uncertain. Germline V CDR1 and CDR2: SQVTM, ANQGSEA. Trimming removed 6 bases at V and 0 bases at J, with 15 bases between. This CDR3 spans 14 amino acids. The CDR3 DNA follows: TGCAGCGTCGGTGGGCAGTCGAGCTCCTACGAGCAGTACTTC. Encoded protein: CSVGGQSSSYEQYF.

The chain joins TRBV11-3 to TRBJ2-3, with D unclear. Germline V gene lookup returns CDR1 SGHNT and CDR2 YENEEA. The CDR3 runs to 15 residues. Trimming removed 0 bases at V and 1 base at J, with 8 bases between. CDR3 loop: CASSLDPRRTDTQYF. CDR3 nucleotide sequence: TGTGCCAGCAGCTTAGATCCCAGACGCACAGATACGCAGTATTTT.

V gene TRBV7-8 combines with J gene TRBJ2-7; 8 bases match TRBD1. Germline lookup yields CDR1 SGHVS and CDR2 FQNEAQ. CDR3 length: 14 residues. Trimming at V came to 2 bases and at J to 5 bases, leaving 5 bases not matched to a gene. In nucleotides, the CDR3 is TGTGCCAGCAGCTTACGTGCGGACAGGGACGAGCAGTACTTC. Its protein product is CASSLRADRDEQYF.

The rearrangement joins TRBV29-1 to TRBJ1-1, with 8 bases that match TRBD1. Germline V gene lookup returns CDR1 SQVTM and CDR2 ANQGSEA. The V segment lost 7 bases and the J segment 7 bases; nucleotides outside the gene matches: 11. The CDR3 has 13 amino acids. CDR3 amino acids: CSASPGTGIEAFF. CDR3 DNA sequence: TGCAGCGCATCCCCCGGGACAGGAATTGAAGCTTTCTTT.

This clone was picked up a small number of times. The chain joins TRBV7-2 to TRBJ1-2; D is perhaps TRBD1 (6 bases). Germline loops: CDR1 SGHTA, CDR2 FQGNSA. Trimming took off 2 bases at V and 2 bases at J, with 9 bases between the two ends. The CDR3 length is 14 residues. This CDR3 reads CASSLTQGNYGYTF. CDR3 nucleotides: TGTGCCAGCAGCTTAACACAGGGAAACTATGGCTACACCTTC. Full variable domain (rest looked up from reference TRBV7-2 and TRBJ1-2): GAGVSQSPSNKVTEKGKDVELRCDPISGHTALYWYRQSLGQGLEFLIYFQGNSAPDKSGLPSDRFSAERTGGSVSTLTIQRTQQEDSAVYLCASSLTQGNYGYTFGSGTRLTVV.

The chain recombines TRBV6-5 with TRBJ2-3, with D perhaps assigned TRBD1 or TRBD2 (6 bases each). The CDR3 covers 14 residues. The germline V gene encodes CDR1 MNHEY and CDR2 SVGAGI. V gave up 6 bases and J gave up 8 bases, with 18 bases separating them. The DNA of the CDR3 is TGTGCCAGCAGCGGGGGCTTGACAGACGGTACGCAGTATTTT. It translates to CASSGGLTDGTQYF.

The gene calls are TRBV2 and TRBJ2-7; D might be TRBD1 (5 bases). The CDR3 sequence is 14 residues long. Trimming shortened V by 4 bases and J by 2 bases, and 12 bases separated the two germline ends. The germline gives CDR1 SNHLY, CDR2 FYNNEI. CDR3 bases: TGTGCCAGCAGTGGGGCAGGGTCCACCTACGAGCAGTACTTC. Amino acids: CASSGAGSTYEQYF.

The chain uses TRBV19 and TRBJ1-1, with D maybe TRBD1 (5 bases). There are 16 residues in the CDR3. From germline, CDR1 is LNHDA and CDR2 SQIVND (reference sequence). V lost 1 base and J lost 4, with 16 bases in between. CDR3 sequence reads: CASSIGGVSGSTEAFF. As DNA, the CDR3 is TGTGCCAGTAGTATAGGAGGGGTCTCTGGGAGCACTGAAGCTTTCTTT.

This sequence joins TRBV9 and TRBJ2-5; 8 positions match TRBD2. This CDR3 contains 16 residues. Looked up from germline, CDR1 is SGDLS and CDR2 is YYNGEE. Trimming cost V 2 bases and J 5 bases; bases outside gene matches: 11. CDR3 residues: CASSVGLGARPETQYF. CDR3 bases: TGTGCCAGCAGCGTGGGACTAGGCGCGCGCCCGGAGACCCAGTACTTC.

This sequence joins TRBV19 and TRBJ1-1, with D perhaps TRBD1 (5 bases). The CDR3 is 15 amino acids. Between the trimmed V and J ends, which lost 1 base and 0 bases, there was a span of 9 bases. Germline-derived CDR1 and CDR2 are LNHDA and SQIVND (reference sequence). The CDR3 sequence is CASSIARGLNTEAFF. The CDR3 DNA is TGTGCCAGTAGTATAGCAAGGGGCTTGAACACTGAAGCTTTCTTT.

The chain carries TRBV9 and TRBJ2-3, with D unresolved. The germline gives CDR1 SGDLS, CDR2 YYNGEE. The CDR3 is 13 residues long. With 3 bases removed from V and 2 bases from J, the gap between germline ends came to 7 bases. This CDR3 reads CASSAETTDTQYF. Written as DNA, the CDR3 is TGTGCCAGCAGCGCTGAGACCACAGATACGCAGTATTTT.

This clone has only a few counts. The junction shows a germline mismatch at one end, possibly a read error. The rearrangement joins TRBV7-2 to TRBJ1-6; 8 positions agree with TRBD1. Germline lookup yields CDR1 SGHTA and CDR2 FQGNSA. This CDR3 has 12 residues. The CDR3, as DNA: TGTGCCAGCAGCTTATTGGGACAGGCCCGTGACTTT. This translates into CASSLLGQARDF. Based on the CDR3 plus reference TRBV7-2 and TRBJ1-6, the full variable domain is GAGVSQSPSNKVTEKGKDVELRCDPISGHTALYWYRQSLGQGLEFLIYFQGNSAPDKSGLPSDRFSAERTGGSVSTLTIQRTQQEDSAVYLCASSLLGQARDFGNGTRLTVT.

This clone was observed a few times. This rearrangement joins TRBV6-6 to TRBJ2-7; possible D gene TRBD1, 5 bases. CDR3 length: 12 amino acids. V was trimmed by 5 bases and J by 3 bases, leaving 8 bases between them. The germline V gene has CDR1 MNHNY and CDR2 SVGAGI (reference sequence). This chain's CDR3 is CASSTRDYEQYF. CDR3 in DNA: TGTGCCAGCAGTACCAGGGACTACGAGCAGTACTTC.

In its sample, this clone was seen a few times. This rearrangement joins TRBV18 to TRBJ1-1; D call uncertain. V dropped 6 bases and J dropped 5 bases, with 13 bases sitting between them. This CDR3 is built from 13 residues. Germline CDR1 reads KGHSH; CDR2 reads LQKENI. The CDR3 DNA reads as TGTGCCAGCTCCTCGTTGATGGTAACTGAAGCTTTCTTT. Its protein is CASSSLMVTEAFF.

This clone was observed at least ten times. The rearrangement uses TRBV7-6 and TRBJ1-4; 8 bases agree with TRBD1. Germline CDR1 and CDR2: SGHVS and FNYEAQ. CDR3 size: 16 residues. V shed 5 bases and J 8 bases; nucleotides not matched to a gene: 13. The CDR3 DNA reads as TGTGCCAGCAGCCCTATTACTGACAGGGGAAGGGAAAAACTGTTTTTT. Protein product: CASSPITDRGREKLFF.